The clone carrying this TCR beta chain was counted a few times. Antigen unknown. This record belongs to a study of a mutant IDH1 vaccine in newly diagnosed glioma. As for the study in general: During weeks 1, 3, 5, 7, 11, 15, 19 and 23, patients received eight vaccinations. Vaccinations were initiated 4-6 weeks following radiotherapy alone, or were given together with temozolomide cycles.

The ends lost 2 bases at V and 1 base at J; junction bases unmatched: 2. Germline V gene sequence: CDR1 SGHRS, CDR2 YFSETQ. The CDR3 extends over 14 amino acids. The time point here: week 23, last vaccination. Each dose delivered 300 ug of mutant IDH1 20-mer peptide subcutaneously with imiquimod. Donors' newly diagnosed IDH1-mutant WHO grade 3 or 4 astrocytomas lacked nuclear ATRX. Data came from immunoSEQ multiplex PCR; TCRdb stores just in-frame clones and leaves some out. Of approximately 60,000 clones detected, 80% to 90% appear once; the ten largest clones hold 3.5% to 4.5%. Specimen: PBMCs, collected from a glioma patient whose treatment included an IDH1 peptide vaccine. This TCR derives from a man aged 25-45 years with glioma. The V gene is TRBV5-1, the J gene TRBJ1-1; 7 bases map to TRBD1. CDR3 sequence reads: CASSFGTANTEAFF. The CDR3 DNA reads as TGCGCCAGCAGCTTCGGGACAGCGAACACTGAAGCTTTCTTT. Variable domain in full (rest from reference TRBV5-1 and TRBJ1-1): KAGVTQTPRYLIKTRGQQVTLSCSPISGHRSVSWYQQTPGQGLQFLFEYFSETQRNKGNFPGRFSGRQFSNSRSEMNVSTLELGDSALYLCASSFGTANTEAFFGQGTRLTVV.